The source of this TCR beta chain is a study of PD-1 blockade in classical Hodgkin lymphoma (dated by TCRdb to the early 2020s). For context, the study as a whole: Nivolumab dosing was 3 mg/kg intravenously every 2 weeks, continuing until either disease progression or unacceptable toxicity. A peripheral blood immune signature of response to PD-1 blockade in classical Hodgkin lymphoma was defined using TCR beta sequencing and CyTOF.

This clone was counted once. No antigen is known for it. The sample holds no much larger clone one base away, and base qualities are not on file. Genomic DNA was extracted with the Qiagen DNeasy kit from unsorted PBMCs and from negatively selected CD4+ and CD8+ fractions. TCR beta CDR3 regions were subjected to amplification by immunoSEQ multiplex PCR with primers that anneal to V and J segments. Amplification bias was minimized using a synthetic immune receptor repertoire, and residual bias was removed computationally after sequencing. Concerning the study's data processing: Repertoire diversity was quantified as the Shannon entropy index using custom Python scripts. Unsorted, CD4+ and CD8+ repertoires were examined separately, except in combined analyses, for which CD4+ and CD8+ sequences were merged in silico. Clonal expansion was defined as a frequency increase of at least 2-fold after treatment compared with C1D1, and clones undetected at baseline were assigned a pseudocount of 0.5. Clones with 0 or 1 copy at C1D1 were defined as singleton clones, while clones with 2 or more copies were defined as non-singleton clones. Clones expanded in unsorted samples were assigned a CD4+, CD8+ or unknown annotation through matching of protein sequences in sorted samples from the same patient. Wilcoxon tests on paired samples were used to test diversity changes from C1D1 to C4D1. Entries here come from immuneACCESS through TCRdb and include only in-frame sequences with V and J called. Some clones fail to appear in such tables; in the studies checked, an unresolved V gene covers under half of the shortfall, and the cause of the remainder is unknown. The V and J calls and clone size are taken from that table; D and trimming were inferred from the DNA. Recorded for this sample are roughly 20,000 clones; 86% of them occurred a single time. Around 13% of the sample goes to the ten largest clones.

Taken from cysteine to phenylalanine, the CDR3 has 18 residues. The only DNA kept is the CDR3, 54 bases in frame from the first base. Here V drops 1 base and J drops 2 bases, and the junction holds 7 bases not matched to any gene. For CDR1 and CDR2, the germline V gene lists SGHAT and FQNNGV. What the authors observed across the whole study: The study covered only a single clinical trial cohort, and the causes of the repertoire differences, possibly disease activity or prior therapy, were still not defined. Baseline TCR diversity was reported as lower in newly diagnosed patients than in healthy donors, and lower still in relapsed/refractory patients. By C4D1, a significant rise was seen in CD4+ TCR diversity but not in CD8+ TCR diversity (p=0.0027 vs p=0.16), and the rise was most apparent among complete responders (p=0.02). Lower diversity was observed in patients in whom nivolumab was started less than 1 year after ASCT, and these patients were excluded from later analyses so that confounding by immune reconstitution would be avoided. Trial patients achieving complete response had baseline diversity similar to newly diagnosed patients, whereas partial responders and progressors had significantly lower diversity.

The time point label, read with the paper, signifies: cycle 2 day 1 (C2D1) of nivolumab. All trial patients had relapsed after autologous stem cell transplantation, with cohorts A, B and C differing in prior brentuximab vedotin exposure. The trial cohort was composed of about 53 patients with relapsed/refractory classical Hodgkin lymphoma, for whom complete response, partial response or progressive disease was recorded as best overall response. Trial patients were treated with single-agent nivolumab in the multi-cohort phase II CheckMate 205 trial. An independent review committee assessed best overall response by applying the 2007 International Working Group response criteria. Trial PBMCs were obtained immediately prior to nivolumab initiation (C1D1) and on therapy at cycle 2 day 1 and cycle 4 day 1. Peripheral blood was collected in 8 mL Vacutainer Cell Preparation Tubes, from which PBMCs were isolated by centrifugation and then cryopreserved.

This receptor was taken from a human donor with classical Hodgkin lymphoma. This specimen consisted of peripheral blood mononuclear cells (PBMCs), obtained before the second cycle of nivolumab. The chain is assembled from TRBV11-2 and TRBJ2-3; 12 central bases correspond to TRBD2. The CDR3 reads CASSLALLAGGPTDTQYF. The DNA is as follows: TGTGCCAGCAGCTTAGCCCTCCTAGCGGGGGGGCCCACAGATACGCAGTATTTT.